Described below is a single T cell receptor beta chain sequence and its context. It lacks a known antigen. Base qualities are not provided; no much larger clone lies one nucleotide away. The trial excluded patients who had a history of autoimmune disease or were on systemic immunosuppression. Peripheral blood for TCR sequencing was collected from all dose cohorts at baseline, on cycle 4 day 1, and on cycle 7 day 1. Samples came from an open-label, multicenter, first-in-human phase I dose-escalation trial of ivuxolimab. Adults with locally advanced or metastatic head and neck squamous cell, hepatocellular, melanoma or renal cell carcinoma were enrolled in the trial. CD4+ and CD8+ T cells were sorted separately from peripheral blood before TCR sequencing. The entry originates in a study of OX40 agonist ivuxolimab in advanced cancers. About the full investigation: Ivuxolimab was a fully human IgG2 agonistic monoclonal antibody targeting the costimulatory receptor OX40 (CD134). Intravenous ivuxolimab was administered to patients every 2 weeks at six dose levels: 0.01, 0.1, 0.3, 1.5, 3 and 10 mg/kg. Among the roughly 52 dose-escalation patients, about 20 had hepatocellular carcinoma, around 15 melanoma, 9 renal cell carcinoma and 9 head and neck cancer. In the dose-escalation cohort, 82.7% of patients were male, and the mean age was approximately 64 years, with a range of about 23 to 90. Patients were allowed to have had prior anti-PD-1, anti-PD-L1 or anti-CTLA-4 therapy, and more than 30% of the dose-escalation patients had previously received checkpoint inhibitors. Partial responses occurred in three dose-escalation patients: two with cutaneous melanoma and one with hepatocellular carcinoma. The purpose of peripheral TCRbeta sequencing was to test whether ivuxolimab changed TCR sequence diversity and led to clonal T-cell expansion. The monotherapy dose-escalation portion (N of about 50 patients) of the phase I ivuxolimab trial is reported in the paper.

Summary of the overall study and its limitations: Low levels of normalized T-cell clonal expansion were also seen in some nonresponding patients. In the 0.1-3.0 mg/kg groups, partial responders were among the patients with the lowest normalized peripheral clonal expansion, particularly in CD8+ T cells. After ivuxolimab, expanded clones were on average more numerous among CD8+ T cells than among CD4+ T cells. The antigen specificity of the peripheral T cells that underwent clonal expansion was not determined. Clonal expansion of both CD4+ and CD8+ blood T cells was observed from baseline to week 6 at doses 0.1 to 3.0 mg/kg.

The CDR3 goes from the cysteine to the phenylalanine over 15 residues. The kept DNA is CDR3 alone, 45 bases in frame from the first base. CDR1 and CDR2 (SGHRS, YFSETQ) derive from the germline V gene. V loses 3 bases, J loses 1 base, and the germline ends lie 13 bases apart. Genomic DNA was extracted from sorted cells for sequencing of the TCRbeta CDR3 region. The immunoSEQ Assay was used for sequencing of TCRbeta CDR3 regions. TCRdb obtained this table from immuneACCESS and retained in-frame rearrangements with V and J assigned. These tables miss some clones; where compared with another copy, unresolved V genes account for less than half of the shortfall, and the remainder is unexplained. In all, the sample holds 80,000 to 100,000 clones, and 87% of those were seen once. The ten largest account for under 0.55% of the sample.

The clonotype originates from an adult with an advanced solid tumor such as melanoma, head and neck, liver or kidney cancer. The sequence is built from TRBV5-1 and TRBJ1-1; tentative D gene TRBD1, with 6 bases matching. The source material was CD4+ or CD8+ T cells sorted from blood, sampled in a trial of the OX40 agonist ivuxolimab. Read as DNA, the sequence is TGCGCCAGCAGCTATCAGGGGTCCCAGAACACTGAAGCTTTCTTT. This is translated as CASSYQGSQNTEAFF.